The T cell receptor (beta chain) described here comes from a study of CD8 T cells in Susac syndrome. The authors reverse transcribed roughly 0.5 to 1 ug RNA with random hexamers. MiXCR, applied by TCRdb to the immunoSEQ multiplex PCR reads, yields one record per CDR3 protein. Here the sample spans approximately 270,000 distinct CDR3 sequences, just under 95% being singletons. V gave up 2 bases and J gave up 4 bases, with 16 bases separating them. The CDR3 totals 16 residues. CDR1 and CDR2 (germline): KGHSH, LQKENI. From blood CD8+ and CD4+ T cells, the TCR beta chain was sequenced. The V gene is TRBV18, the J gene TRBJ2-3, with a tentative D call TRBD2 (6 bases). This sequence originates from a human donor with multiple sclerosis. Sequencing was carried out using CD4+ T cells from PBMCs. CDR3 sequence (DNA): TGTGCCAGCTCACCAGGTCGGTCGGGGGTGGCAGATACGCAGTATTTT. It yields the protein CASSPGRSGVADTQYF. Full variable domain (rest looked up from reference TRBV18 and TRBJ2-3): NAGVMQNPRHLVRRRGQEARLRCSPMKGHSHVYWYRQLPEEGLKFMVYLQKENIIDESGMPKERFSAEFPKEGPSILRIQQVVRGDSAAYFCASSPGRSGVADTQYFGPGTRLTVL.